This T cell receptor beta chain was recovered during a study of T cell responses to AZD1222 COVID-19 vaccine. Here immunoSEQ multiplex PCR was the method, and the copy in TCRdb shows in-frame clones only, minus some. The data hold some 130,000 clones, with about nine tenths observed a single time. CDR3 length equals 14 residues. CDR1 is SGHTS and CDR2 is YDEGEE in the germline V gene. J gave up 5 bases and V 0 bases, and 4 bases lay outside the gene matches. This chain uses TRBV5-8 with TRBJ1-2; 7 bases map to TRBD1. The material was peripheral blood, obtained on day 0 of AZD1222 vaccination. This clonotype was obtained from an adult in good health. CDR3 nucleotide sequence: TGTGCCAGCAGCTTGGTGGGACAGCTATATGGCTACACCTTC. Translation gives CASSLVGQLYGYTF.